The 22 T cell receptor beta chains in this list originate from one sample, sequenced in a study of shared clonotypes between healthy human individuals (TCRdb year 2020). Receptor libraries were prepared by the immunoSEQ multiplex PCR assay. The table was pulled from immuneACCESS by TCRdb, which kept in-frame rearrangements only. Such tables lose some clones; where checked, under half of the loss comes from unresolved V genes, and the rest has no known cause. This sample holds about 870,000 clones; around 92% were observed only once. Together, the top ten hold about 24% of the sample. CD8 naive samples consisted of CD45RO-negative cells that were positively selected for CCR7, yielding a CD45RA+CCR7+ population without TemRA cells. Material for sequencing was naive CD8+ T cells sorted from blood. The cell subset or site label of this sample denotes: CD45RA+CCR7+. The receptors were sampled from a man aged 30 to 39 in good health.

V and J are TRBV28 and TRBJ2-7, with unresolved D. Trimming removed 3 bases at V and 6 bases at J, with 9 bases between. The CDR3 has 12 residues. Germline loops: CDR1 MDHEN, CDR2 SYDVKM. The CDR3 region has the DNA TGTGCCAGCAGTTTTCGGACGGTCGAGCAGTACTTC. This encodes CASSFRTVEQYF.

The chain carries TRBV6-4 and TRBJ2-1, with D tentatively TRBD1 (6 bases). This CDR3 comprises 16 residues. Germline V lookup: CDR1 MRHNA, CDR2 SNTAGT. Trimming left V 6 bases short and J 7 bases short, with 22 bases between. The CDR3 is CASSRDKQRWVNEQFF. CDR3 DNA sequence: TGTGCCAGCAGCCGGGACAAGCAGCGGTGGGTTAATGAGCAGTTCTTC.

V gene TRBV4-1 combines with J gene TRBJ1-4; a weak D match, TRBD1 (6 bases). This CDR3 has 13 amino acids. The germline V gene has CDR1 MGHRA and CDR2 YSYEKL. V lost 6 bases, J lost 4 bases, and 9 bases lay in between. The chain's CDR3 is CASRGDNNEKLFF. In DNA, the CDR3 is TGCGCCAGCAGGGGGGACAATAATGAAAAACTGTTTTTT.

The chain couples TRBV30 to TRBJ2-6; tentatively, D is TRBD2 (6 bases). The CDR3 loop spans 14 amino acids. V lost 8 bases and J 3 bases, leaving 14 bases between the germline ends. Germline-derived CDR1 and CDR2 are GTSNPN and SVGIG (reference sequence). For the CDR3, the DNA is TGTGCCGCTATGCGGGGTGGTGGGGCCAACGTCCTGACTTTC. Protein: CAAMRGGGANVLTF.

The chain combines TRBV27 with TRBJ2-2, with 9 nucleotides matching TRBD1. The CDR3 has 22 residues. The junction had 27 bases not matched to a gene; V was cut back by 7 bases and J by 3 bases. Germline assignment: CDR1 MNHEY and CDR2 SMNVEV (reference sequence). The CDR3 coding sequence is TGTGCCAGCAAGGTCATTTTTCGGCCCGTTTACGGAAGGGACAGGGACACCGGGGAGCTGTTTTTT. Residues: CASKVIFRPVYGRDRDTGELFF.

V gene TRBV7-2 combines with J gene TRBJ2-7; D ambiguous. From germline, CDR1 is SGHTA and CDR2 FQGNSA. Between the trimmed V and J ends, which lost 4 bases and 3 bases, there was a span of 16 bases. The CDR3 has 15 residues. The CDR3 DNA follows: TGTGCCAGCAGCTCCCTCGGTGGCAGCCGCTACGAGCAGTACTTC. Encoded protein: CASSSLGGSRYEQYF.

The chain has TRBV28 and TRBJ1-3; D is unclear. The CDR3 covers 16 residues. V lost 5 bases, J lost 0 bases, and 14 bases lay in between. The germline V gene encodes CDR1 MDHEN and CDR2 SYDVKM. The CDR3 loop reads CASSIAFFSSGNTIYF. The CDR3, as DNA: TGTGCCAGCAGTATCGCTTTTTTCTCCTCTGGAAACACCATATATTTT.

The chain is built from TRBV6-1 and TRBJ1-4; tentatively, D is TRBD1 (5 bases). V was cut by 5 bases and J by 6 bases, with 13 bases left in between. This CDR3 has 14 amino acids. Germline V gives CDR1 MNHNS, CDR2 SASEGT. The CDR3 DNA is TGTGCCAGCAGTTGGACATTCGAGGATGAAAAACTGTTTTTT. Its translation is CASSWTFEDEKLFF.

J is TRBJ2-3 and V is TRBV27, with 7 bases lining up with TRBD2. V shed 6 bases and J 2 bases; nucleotides not matched to a gene: 11. The V gene's germline CDR1 is MNHEY and CDR2 SMNVEV (reference sequence). The CDR3 spans 16 residues. The CDR3 reads CASSTLGGMDTDTQYF. The DNA of the CDR3 is TGTGCCAGCAGCACTTTGGGGGGGATGGACACAGATACGCAGTATTTT.

The J gene is TRBJ2-7, the V gene TRBV27; no clear D gene. V was trimmed by 4 bases and J by 3 bases, leaving 13 bases between them. Looked up from germline, CDR1 is MNHEY and CDR2 is SMNVEV (reference sequence). The CDR3 is made up of 14 amino acids. CDR3 in amino acids: CASSSIRPFYEQYF. The CDR3, as DNA: TGTGCCAGCAGTTCTATTCGTCCGTTCTACGAGCAGTACTTC.

Only one count was recorded for this clone. The chain uses TRBV15 and TRBJ2-5; D is ambiguous. From germline, CDR1 is LNHNV and CDR2 YYDKDF (reference sequence). The V gene lost 4 bases and the J gene lost 3 bases, with 9 bases spanning the gap. The CDR3 has 13 amino acids. The CDR3 nucleotides read TGTGCCACCAGCATGCAGGAAGAAGAGACCCAGTACTTC. It codes for CATSMQEEETQYF.

J is TRBJ2-1 and V is TRBV14; no firm D call. Germline V gene data show CDR1 as SGHDN and CDR2 as FVKESK. This CDR3 has 11 amino acids. V gave up 1 base and J gave up 14 bases, with 9 bases separating them. As DNA, the CDR3 is TGTGCCAGCAGCCAAGGCTCAACGGAGTTCTTC. This codes for CASSQGSTEFF.

This clone was recorded only once. Since a much larger clone is just one base distant, this may be a read error. The sample holds other DNA sequences that translate to the same CDR3. V is TRBV6-4 and J is TRBJ2-3, with D maybe TRBD1 (6 bases). This CDR3 contains 14 residues. Trimming stripped 4 bases from V and 0 bases from J, with 8 bases between. CDR1 is MRHNA and CDR2 is SNTAGT in the germline V gene. The CDR3 nucleotides read TGTGCCAGCAGTGCCGGGACAAGCACAGATACGCAGTATTTT. It specifies CASSAGTSTDTQYF.

The chain uses TRBV4-1 and TRBJ1-5; D is unresolved. Trimming left V 0 bases short and J 11 bases short, with 14 bases between. The CDR3 covers 14 residues. In germline, CDR1 is MGHRA, CDR2 YSYEKL. The chain's CDR3 is CASSQERRPGAQHF. The CDR3 coding sequence is TGCGCCAGCAGCCAAGAACGGAGGCCGGGAGCCCAGCATTTT.

CDR3: CASSITGAADYEQYF. The CDR3 DNA is TGTGCCAGCAGTATCACAGGGGCCGCTGACTACGAGCAGTACTTC. V gene TRBV27 combines with J gene TRBJ2-7, with 7 bases that match TRBD1. CDR3 length: 15 amino acids. The V gene's germline CDR1 is MNHEY and CDR2 SMNVEV (reference sequence). V dropped 5 bases and J dropped 3; count of bases not matched to a gene: 10.

Turning to this clone: A read error may produce the germline difference seen at one junction end. CDR3 region: CASSPSSGSIHEQYF. DNA of the CDR3: TGTGCTAGCAGCCCCAGTAGCGGGAGCATCCACGAGCAGTACTTC. The J gene is TRBJ2-7, the V gene TRBV7-7; 9 bases fit TRBD2. This CDR3 region has 15 residues. Germline lookup yields CDR1 SSHAT and CDR2 FNYEAQ (reference sequence).

The V and J genes are TRBV7-9 and TRBJ2-7, with D possibly matching TRBD2 (5 bases). The CDR3 has 14 amino acids. Germline V gives CDR1 SEHNR, CDR2 FQNEAQ (reference sequence). V dropped 4 bases and J dropped 3 bases, with 13 bases sitting between them. CDR3 loop: CASSSGLNSYEQYF. The CDR3 nucleotides are TGTGCCAGCAGCTCCGGACTGAATAGCTACGAGCAGTACTTC. Using reference TRBV7-9 and TRBJ2-7 for the parts outside the CDR3, the full variable domain is DTGVSQNPRHKITKRGQNVTFRCDPISEHNRLYWYRQTLGQGPEFLTYFQNEAQLEKSRLLSDRFSAERPKGSFSTLEIQRTEQGDSAMYLCASSSGLNSYEQYFGPGTRLTVT.

The chain couples TRBV5-1 to TRBJ2-5; a possible D gene is TRBD2 (5 bases). This CDR3 contains 12 residues. The germline V gene encodes CDR1 SGHRS and CDR2 YFSETQ. The germline V and J ends were trimmed by 5 bases and 2 bases, with 7 bases remaining between them. CDR3 DNA sequence: TGCGCCAGCAGGGGAGTTCAAGAGACCCAGTACTTC. It yields the protein CASRGVQETQYF.

The chain couples TRBV11-2 to TRBJ2-1; tentative D call: TRBD2 (5 bases). Looked up from germline, CDR1 is SGHAT and CDR2 is FQNNGV. Trimming stripped 1 base from V and 4 bases from J, with 20 bases between. The length of the CDR3 is 18 residues. CDR3 sequence (DNA): TGTGCCAGCAGCTTAGGAGTTTTAAGTGGGAGACTATACAATGAGCAGTTCTTC. Protein: CASSLGVLSGRLYNEQFF. The full variable domain, in which reference TRBV11-2 and TRBJ2-1 provide the parts outside the CDR3, is EAGVAQSPRYKIIEKRQSVAFWCNPISGHATLYWYQQILGQGPKLLIQFQNNGVVDDSQLPKDRFSAERLKGVDSTLKIQPAKLEDSAVYLCASSLGVLSGRLYNEQFFGPGTRLTVL.

The chain couples TRBV11-2 to TRBJ1-1, with 7 bases matching TRBD1. Trimming removed 3 bases from V and 7 bases from J; junction bases left unmatched: 8. The CDR3 has 14 residues. Germline assignment: CDR1 SGHAT and CDR2 FQNNGV. The CDR3 sequence is CASSFSRQGGEAFF. The CDR3 DNA reads TGTGCCAGCAGCTTTTCTCGACAGGGAGGTGAAGCTTTCTTT.

As to this clone: A much more abundant neighbour one base away suggests this may be a read error. This sequence joins TRBV7-5 and TRBJ2-4; the D call TRBD2 from the table was never checked on the DNA. TRBV7-5 is described as a pseudogene. This CDR3 has 14 amino acids. The CDR3, as DNA: TGTGCCAGCAGCCAGGGGCTGGGGGGGGACATTCAGTACTTC. This gives the protein CASSQGLGGDIQYF.

The chain joins TRBV7-9 to TRBJ1-2, with TRBD1 matching over 7 bases. The CDR3 is 13 residues long. Germline CDR1 SEHNR, CDR2 FQNEAQ (reference sequence). With 2 bases clipped from V and 7 bases from J, the junction kept 4 bases outside the gene matches. CDR3 residues: CASSLLQGIGYTF. The DNA of the CDR3 is TGTGCCAGCAGCTTACTACAGGGGATTGGCTACACCTTC.